Sequencing of this T cell receptor beta chain was carried out in a study of CD8+ T cells in alopecia areata (dated by TCRdb to 2016 to 2019). In terms of the full investigation: Treated patients were enrolled in an open-label pilot trial of oral tofacitinib at 5 to 10 mg twice daily for moderate-to-severe alopecia areata. Tofacitinib was administered for 6 to 18 months, and 6 months of follow-up off drug were then conducted to assess delayed response and recurrence. The SALT score, which quantifies the percentage of affected scalp surface area, was used to measure disease severity in treated patients. The study used high-throughput TCRbeta sequencing to examine T cell clonal expansion in alopecia areata, in both the C3H/HeJ mouse model and human patients. Scalp tissue and sorted CD4+ and CD8+ peripheral blood T cells from patchy and totalis/universalis alopecia areata patients and from healthy controls were covered by human TCRbeta sequencing. Biopsies were taken from tofacitinib-treated patients at baseline and at 4 and 24 weeks of treatment, and a later scalp biopsy was taken in several of the tofacitinib-treated patients. Scalp clonality was compared among normal scalp (n=4), patchy alopecia areata scalp (n=8), and alopecia totalis/universalis scalp (n=8). RNA was extracted with the PAXgene miRNA kit for fixed scalp, the miRNeasy kit for PBMCs, and the RNeasy kit for mouse skin. TCRbeta CDR3 regions were amplified by immunoSEQ multiplex PCR with 35 Vbeta forward and 13 Jbeta reverse primers. The investigation overall reported the following: Many expanded lesional clones were found to persist in scalp and blood during tofacitinib treatment, and relapse after treatment cessation may be partly explained by this persistence. With tofacitinib, both scalp clonality and the number of expanded CD8+ clones among the top 100 scalp clones went down significantly. Because the treated cohort was small and included a single nonresponder, larger studies are needed to assess links between baseline CD8+ expansion and response. Unlike mouse skin, where gammadelta T cells dominate, normal human skin contains resident alphabeta T cells that get sequenced too, which complicates analysis of the scalp TCR repertoire. Shared TCR sequences between patients were less evident than in mice, which may be partly attributable to HLA diversity in the patient population. Compared with normal scalp, lesional scalp had higher clonality and more expanded CD8+ clones, particularly in alopecia totalis/universalis, a pattern that suggests antigenic drive.

The time point tag for this specimen amounts to: more than 3 weeks on oral tofacitinib. In the paper's terms, the treatment or condition label means: oral pan-JAK inhibitor, 5-10 mg twice daily. Peripheral blood and lesional scalp punch biopsies were obtained from patients with alopecia areata. After PBMCs were isolated by density centrifugation and stained for CD3, CD4 and CD8, a FACSAria was used to sort CD4+ and CD8+ T cells. After removal of 5 bases from V and 1 base from J, the junction retains 1 base not matched to a gene. The cysteine opens and the phenylalanine closes a CDR3 of 13 amino acids. Here the CDR3 DNA is all that survives: 39 bases in frame from base 1. The germline V gene (reference sequence) supplies CDR1 GTSNPN and CDR2 SVGIG. Libraries were built with the immunoSEQ multiplex PCR assay. To provide template for TCR sequencing, every sample had RNA extracted and reverse transcribed into cDNA. SuperScript III was used for first-strand cDNA synthesis, primed with a 2:1 mix of oligo-dT and random hexamers. A synthetic immune receptor repertoire was used to gauge amplification bias, and whatever bias remained was removed computationally. On the study's bioinformatics: After raw reads were preprocessed to remove errors, the CDR3 was defined following IMGT conventions as running from the conserved cysteine to phenylalanine. To get clonality, Shannon entropy was normalized by log2 of the number of productive unique TCRs and the result was subtracted from 1. Scalp TCRbeta sequences were cross-referenced with sorted blood CD4 and CD8 repertoires so that the CD4 or CD8 identity of scalp clones could be inferred. The clones in this table, taken by TCRdb from immuneACCESS, are in-frame only. Not every clone is retained; where verified, under half of the shortfall comes from an unresolved V gene, and the cause of the rest is unknown. Clonal size and the V and J genes are those of that table, whereas D and trimming came from the DNA. Within this sample are some 100,000 clones, with about 61% of them counted one time only. The top ten clonotypes cover about 31% of the sample.

This clone appeared a single time. Its antigen is still unknown. No quality values exist for individual bases; no much larger clone is one base distant. Rearrangement joined TRBV30 to TRBJ2-3, with 9 central nucleotides matching TRBD2. The sample in question was CD8+ T cells sorted from blood, obtained at week 4, from a patient treated with tofacitinib. The sequence was collected from a human donor with alopecia areata. The DNA reads TGTGCCTGGTCTAGCGGGGGCACAGATACGCAGTATTTT. Its protein product is CAWSSGGTDTQYF. Full variable domain (CDR3 extended with the reference TRBV30 and TRBJ2-3 proteins): SQTIHQWPATLVQPVGSPLSLECTVEGTSNPNLYWYRQAAGRGLQLLFYSVGIGQISSEVPQNLSASRPQDRQFILSSKKLLLSDSGFYLCAWSSGGTDTQYFGPGTRLTVL.